This T cell receptor (beta chain) was identified during a study of blood T cell repertoires in COVID-19. At the level of the study: Acute and convalescent COVID-19 samples came from the United States, Italy and Spain. T cells, B-cell-depleted T cells, or PBMCs provided the cDNA or gDNA that served as material.

Participants were placed into cohorts based on the clinical history they reported. Trimming took 4 bases from V and 8 from J, leaving 9 bases between them. This CDR3 has 12 amino acids. Germline V gives CDR1 SGHNT, CDR2 YENEEA. Sequencing was performed with immunoSEQ multiplex PCR; in TCRdb, only in-frame clones are kept and a portion is missing. The data contain about 170,000 clones, roughly 78% of them singletons. This clone was detected a few times. This chain links TRBV11-3 with TRBJ2-1; no clear D. This TCR was sampled from a woman in her 70s in a cohort exposed to, infected with or recovered from COVID-19 (not recorded which). Sequencing was carried out using PBMCs or T cells enriched from blood (not recorded which). The DNA of the CDR3 is TGTGCCAGCAGCTATATGGGCCATGAGCAGTTCTTC. Translating it yields CASSYMGHEQFF.